The clone carrying this TCR beta chain was seen a handful of times. Its antigen is unknown. This record comes from a study of response to subunit inactivated influenza vaccine. Study-wide points: The authors offered the suggestion that each seasonal influenza vaccination recruits few new T cells.

TCRdb used MiXCR to reprocess the RT-PCR reads, holding one entry per CDR3 protein. This table holds 550,000 to 800,000 distinct CDR3 sequences, 11% to 15% found once. Deletions cut 6 bases from V and 1 base from J, with 6 bases between. The CDR3 covers 13 residues. Germline V gene lookup returns CDR1 MDHEN and CDR2 SYDVKM. The source is a man aged 45-60 years who received an inactivated influenza vaccine. The sequencing here drew on PBMCs from blood, taken about 14 days before vaccination. This chain links TRBV28 with TRBJ1-4; no definite D call. In DNA form, the CDR3 reads TGTGCCAGCAGGTCAGAAACTAATGAAAAACTGTTTTTT. It yields the protein CASRSETNEKLFF.